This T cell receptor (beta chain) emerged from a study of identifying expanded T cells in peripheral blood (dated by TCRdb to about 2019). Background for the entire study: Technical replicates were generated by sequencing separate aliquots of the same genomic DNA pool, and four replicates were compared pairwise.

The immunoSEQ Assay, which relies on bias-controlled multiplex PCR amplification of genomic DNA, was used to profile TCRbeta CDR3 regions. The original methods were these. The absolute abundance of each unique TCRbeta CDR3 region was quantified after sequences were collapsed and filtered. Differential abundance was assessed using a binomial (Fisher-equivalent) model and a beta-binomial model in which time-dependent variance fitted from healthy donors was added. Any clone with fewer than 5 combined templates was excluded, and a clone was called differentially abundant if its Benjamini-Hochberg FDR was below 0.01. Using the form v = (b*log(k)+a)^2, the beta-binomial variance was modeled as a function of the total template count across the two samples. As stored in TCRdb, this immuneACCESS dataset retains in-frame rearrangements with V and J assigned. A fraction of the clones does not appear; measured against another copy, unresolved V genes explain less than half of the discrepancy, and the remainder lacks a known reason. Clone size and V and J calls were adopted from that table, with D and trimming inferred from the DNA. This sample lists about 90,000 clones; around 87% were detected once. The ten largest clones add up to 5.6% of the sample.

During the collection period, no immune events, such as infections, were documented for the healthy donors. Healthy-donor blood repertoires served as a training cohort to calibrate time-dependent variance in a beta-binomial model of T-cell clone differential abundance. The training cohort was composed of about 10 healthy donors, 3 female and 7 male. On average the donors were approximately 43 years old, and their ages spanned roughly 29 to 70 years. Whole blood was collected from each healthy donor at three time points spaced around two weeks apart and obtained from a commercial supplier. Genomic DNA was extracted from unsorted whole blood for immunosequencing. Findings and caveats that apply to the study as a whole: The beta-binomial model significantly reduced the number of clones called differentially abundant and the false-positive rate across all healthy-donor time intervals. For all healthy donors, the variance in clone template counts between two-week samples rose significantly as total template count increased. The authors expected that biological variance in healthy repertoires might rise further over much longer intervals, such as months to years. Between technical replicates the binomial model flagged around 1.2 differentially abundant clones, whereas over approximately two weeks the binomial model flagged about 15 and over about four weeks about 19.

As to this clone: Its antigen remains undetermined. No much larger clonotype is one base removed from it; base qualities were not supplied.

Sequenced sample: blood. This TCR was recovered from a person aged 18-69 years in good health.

This receptor has the CDR3 CASSYSIRFSGNTIYF. The DNA reads TGTGCCAGCAGTTACTCGATCCGCTTCTCTGGAAACACCATATATTTT. Here the chain combines TRBV6-5 and TRBJ1-3, with the D segment identity uncertain. According to the germline V gene, CDR1 reads MNHEY and CDR2 reads SVGAGI. V is shortened by 0 bases, J by 0 bases, and the region joining them spans 9 bases. Reading from cysteine to phenylalanine, the CDR3 counts 16 amino acids. Left in the record is the CDR3 DNA by itself, 48 bases read in frame from the first base.